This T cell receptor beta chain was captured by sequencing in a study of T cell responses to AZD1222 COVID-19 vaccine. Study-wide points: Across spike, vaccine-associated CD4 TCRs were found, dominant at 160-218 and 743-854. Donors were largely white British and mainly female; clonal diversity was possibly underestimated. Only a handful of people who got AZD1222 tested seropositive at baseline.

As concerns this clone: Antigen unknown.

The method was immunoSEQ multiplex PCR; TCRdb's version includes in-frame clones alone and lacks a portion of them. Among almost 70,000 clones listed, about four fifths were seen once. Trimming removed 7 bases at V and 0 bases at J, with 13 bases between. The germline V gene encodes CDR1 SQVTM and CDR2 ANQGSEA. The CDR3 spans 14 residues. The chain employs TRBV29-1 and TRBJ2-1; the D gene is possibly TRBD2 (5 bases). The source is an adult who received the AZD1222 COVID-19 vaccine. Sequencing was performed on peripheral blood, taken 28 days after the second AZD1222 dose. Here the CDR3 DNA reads TGCAGCGCCGGAGGTGAGAGCTCCTACAATGAGCAGTTCTTC. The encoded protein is CSAGGESSYNEQFF.